Listed below are T cell receptor beta chains from one sample, sequenced in a study of radiotherapy plus CTLA-4 blockade in lung cancer. TCRdb keeps only in-frame clones here, not all; method: immunoSEQ multiplex PCR. The profile shows more than 95,000 clones, more than 65% of them singletons. This sample comprised peripheral blood, obtained from a patient treated with radiotherapy plus ipilimumab. Receptors were obtained from a human donor with non-small cell lung cancer who had a partial response to radiotherapy plus ipilimumab. Each CDR3 is given with its conserved first and last residue. Each record gives: D gene, CDR3 length, V gene, J gene, clone size, CDR3 DNA, CDR3 protein. The D gene is left open where the match is weak. A row's size may be missing; if present it is once, few, many or a size class.

D gene: TRBD2
CDR3 length: 15
V gene: TRBV6-5
J gene: TRBJ2-7
clone size: -
CDR3 DNA: TGTGCCAGCAGTTACTCGACTAGCGGGAGGTACGAGCAGTACTTC
CDR3 protein: CASSYSTSGRYEQYF

D gene: TRBD2
CDR3 length: 18
V gene: TRBV18
J gene: TRBJ2-1
clone size: -
CDR3 DNA: TGTGCCAGCTCACCATTACTAAAAGGGACTAGCGGGGCCAATGAGCAGTTCTTC
CDR3 protein: CASSPLLKGTSGANEQFF

D gene: TRBD1
CDR3 length: 14
V gene: TRBV5-6
J gene: TRBJ2-1
clone size: -
CDR3 DNA: TGTGCCAGCAGCTTGTGGGACAGAGGGAATGAGCAGTTCTTC
CDR3 protein: CASSLWDRGNEQFF

D gene: -
CDR3 length: 15
V gene: TRBV30
J gene: TRBJ2-2
clone size: -
CDR3 DNA: TGTGCCTGGATCACAGCGGGACAGGAGGCCGGGGAGCTGTTTTTT
CDR3 protein: CAWITAGQEAGELFF

D gene: -
CDR3 length: 15
V gene: TRBV19
J gene: TRBJ1-4
clone size: -
CDR3 DNA: TGTGCCAGTAGTTTCTCAACAGCAACTAATGAAAAACTGTTTTTT
CDR3 protein: CASSFSTATNEKLFF

D gene: -
CDR3 length: 12
V gene: TRBV29-1
J gene: TRBJ1-2
clone size: -
CDR3 DNA: TGCAGCGTTGTTCCCCTTATCGATGGCTACACCTTC
CDR3 protein: CSVVPLIDGYTF

D gene: TRBD2
CDR3 length: 17
V gene: TRBV4-1
J gene: TRBJ2-1
clone size: -
CDR3 DNA: TGCGCCAGCAGCCATCCAACCTCGGGACTAGCGGGAGCAGAGCAGTTCTTC
CDR3 protein: CASSHPTSGLAGAEQFF

D gene: TRBD1
CDR3 length: 17
V gene: TRBV6-4
J gene: TRBJ1-1
clone size: -
CDR3 DNA: TGTGCCAGCAGTGACAAGACAGGGGGCGCGGATAACACTGAAGCTTTCTTT
CDR3 protein: CASSDKTGGADNTEAFF

D gene: -
CDR3 length: 13
V gene: TRBV5-4
J gene: TRBJ2-1
clone size: few
CDR3 DNA: TGTGCCAGCAGAACAGGGTCTTCTGGAGAACAGGTCTTC
CDR3 protein: CASRTGSSGEQVF

D gene: -
CDR3 length: 16
V gene: TRBV19
J gene: TRBJ2-3
clone size: -
CDR3 DNA: TGTGCCAGTAAGGAGGTGGGCCTACAGGGCCCAGATACGCAGTATTTT
CDR3 protein: CASKEVGLQGPDTQYF

D gene: TRBD1
CDR3 length: 17
V gene: TRBV5-1
J gene: TRBJ1-6
clone size: -
CDR3 DNA: TGCGCCAGCAGCACTGACAGGGCGATGGGGTCCAATTCACCCCTCCACTTT
CDR3 protein: CASSTDRAMGSNSPLHF

D gene: TRBD2
CDR3 length: 13
V gene: TRBV10-2
J gene: TRBJ2-1
clone size: once
CDR3 DNA: TGCGCCAGCATCGGACTAGCCTACAATGAGCAGTTCTTC
CDR3 protein: CASIGLAYNEQFF

D gene: -
CDR3 length: 13
V gene: TRBV27
J gene: TRBJ1-3
clone size: -
CDR3 DNA: TGTGCCAGCAGAACAGGGTCCGGAAACACCATATATTTT
CDR3 protein: CASRTGSGNTIYF

D gene: -
CDR3 length: 12
V gene: TRBV9
J gene: TRBJ2-3
clone size: -
CDR3 DNA: TGTGCCAGCAGCCCTAGAGGAGATACGCAGTATTTT
CDR3 protein: CASSPRGDTQYF

D gene: -
CDR3 length: 14
V gene: TRBV28
J gene: TRBJ2-2
clone size: -
CDR3 DNA: TGTGCCACCGTCCGCGGGACCAACACCGGGGAGCTGTTTTTT
CDR3 protein: CATVRGTNTGELFF

D gene: -
CDR3 length: 16
V gene: TRBV15
J gene: TRBJ2-1
clone size: once
CDR3 DNA: TGTGCCACCAGCAGGCCCGGGACCGGACTATACAATGAGCAGTTCTTC
CDR3 protein: CATSRPGTGLYNEQFF

D gene: TRBD1
CDR3 length: 15
V gene: TRBV5-8
J gene: TRBJ1-5
clone size: -
CDR3 DNA: TGTGCCAGCAGCCGAGGGGACAGGGCAGGGCAGCCCCAGCATTTT
CDR3 protein: CASSRGDRAGQPQHF

D gene: TRBD2
CDR3 length: 13
V gene: TRBV12-5
J gene: TRBJ2-3
clone size: -
CDR3 DNA: TGTGCTAGTGGCAGGGACTACACAGATACGCAGTATTTT
CDR3 protein: CASGRDYTDTQYF

D gene: TRBD1
CDR3 length: 15
V gene: TRBV27
J gene: TRBJ2-5
clone size: -
CDR3 DNA: TGTGCCAGCACCACAGGGGACACACACCAAGAGACCCAGTACTTC
CDR3 protein: CASTTGDTHQETQYF

D gene: TRBD1
CDR3 length: 15
V gene: TRBV28
J gene: TRBJ1-2
clone size: -
CDR3 DNA: TGTGCCAGCAGTTTGGGGACAGGGAAAAAGTCTGGCTACACCTTC
CDR3 protein: CASSLGTGKKSGYTF

D gene: -
CDR3 length: 17
V gene: TRBV4-2
J gene: TRBJ1-5
clone size: -
CDR3 DNA: TGTGCCAGCAGCCAAGAGTATACACGTGATAGCAATCAGCCCCAGCATTTT
CDR3 protein: CASSQEYTRDSNQPQHF

D gene: -
CDR3 length: 14
V gene: TRBV5-5
J gene: TRBJ1-1
clone size: -
CDR3 DNA: TGTGCCAGCAGCTTGGCTAGGTTGAACACTGAAGCTTTCTTT
CDR3 protein: CASSLARLNTEAFF

D gene: TRBD2
CDR3 length: 16
V gene: TRBV5-1
J gene: TRBJ2-2
clone size: -
CDR3 DNA: TGCGCCAGCAGCACAACTAGCGGGGCGAACACCGGGGAGCTGTTTTTT
CDR3 protein: CASSTTSGANTGELFF

D gene: -
CDR3 length: 12
V gene: TRBV9
J gene: TRBJ1-6
clone size: -
CDR3 DNA: TGTGCCAGCAGCGTAGCGGATTCACCCCTCCACTTT
CDR3 protein: CASSVADSPLHF

D gene: TRBD2
CDR3 length: 17
V gene: TRBV5-1
J gene: TRBJ2-1
clone size: -
CDR3 DNA: TGCGCCAGCAGCTTTAATATAGCGGGAGGGCCGGAGGGTGAGCAGTTCTTC
CDR3 protein: CASSFNIAGGPEGEQFF

D gene: -
CDR3 length: 12
V gene: TRBV2
J gene: TRBJ2-3
clone size: -
CDR3 DNA: TGTGCCAGCACCCGGGACACAGATACGCAGTATTTT
CDR3 protein: CASTRDTDTQYF

D gene: TRBD1
CDR3 length: 14
V gene: TRBV5-1
J gene: TRBJ1-4
clone size: -
CDR3 DNA: TGCGCCAGCAGCTTAGGGACAGGGCGAGAAAAACTGTTTTTT
CDR3 protein: CASSLGTGREKLFF

D gene: TRBD1
CDR3 length: 14
V gene: TRBV11-1
J gene: TRBJ1-5
clone size: -
CDR3 DNA: TGTGCCAGCAGCCCAGGGGGCCGCAATCAGCCCCAGCATTTT
CDR3 protein: CASSPGGRNQPQHF

D gene: -
CDR3 length: 16
V gene: TRBV30
J gene: TRBJ1-1
clone size: -
CDR3 DNA: TGTGCCTGGAGTGTCGGGGCGGGAGGGTCGAACACTGAAGCTTTCTTT
CDR3 protein: CAWSVGAGGSNTEAFF

D gene: TRBD1
CDR3 length: 12
V gene: TRBV6-1
J gene: TRBJ1-1
clone size: -
CDR3 DNA: TGTGCCAGCAGTTGGGACAGATCTGAAGCTTTCTTT
CDR3 protein: CASSWDRSEAFF

D gene: TRBD1
CDR3 length: 16
V gene: TRBV11-2
J gene: TRBJ2-7
clone size: once
CDR3 DNA: TGTGCCAGCAGCTTAGAGCGGACAGGGGCCGTCTACGAGCAGTACTTC
CDR3 protein: CASSLERTGAVYEQYF

D gene: TRBD1
CDR3 length: 16
V gene: TRBV7-2
J gene: TRBJ1-4
clone size: few
CDR3 DNA: TGTGCCAGCAGCTTAGCGGTGGGACAGGGGAATGAAAAACTGTTTTTT
CDR3 protein: CASSLAVGQGNEKLFF

D gene: TRBD1
CDR3 length: 17
V gene: TRBV4-2
J gene: TRBJ1-5
clone size: -
CDR3 DNA: TGTGCCAGCAGCCAGGGAGGGACAGGGAGTACGGGACAGCCCCAGCATTTT
CDR3 protein: CASSQGGTGSTGQPQHF

D gene: -
CDR3 length: 15
V gene: TRBV5-6
J gene: TRBJ2-2
clone size: -
CDR3 DNA: TGTGCCAGCAGCTTGAAGACACTGAACACCGGGGAGCTGTTTTTT
CDR3 protein: CASSLKTLNTGELFF

D gene: TRBD2
CDR3 length: 16
V gene: TRBV4-2
J gene: TRBJ2-3
clone size: -
CDR3 DNA: TGTGCCAGCAGCCCCGTAGCGGGAGGGGTGACAGATACGCAGTATTTT
CDR3 protein: CASSPVAGGVTDTQYF

D gene: -
CDR3 length: 14
V gene: TRBV7-2
J gene: TRBJ1-2
clone size: -
CDR3 DNA: TGTGCCAGCAGCTTAGACGGCGGGGCGAGAGGCTACACCTTC
CDR3 protein: CASSLDGGARGYTF

D gene: TRBD1
CDR3 length: 15
V gene: TRBV6-5
J gene: TRBJ1-1
clone size: -
CDR3 DNA: TGTGCCAGCATCCGGGACAGGGGATTGAACACTGAAGCTTTCTTT
CDR3 protein: CASIRDRGLNTEAFF

D gene: -
CDR3 length: 15
V gene: TRBV11-1
J gene: TRBJ2-2
clone size: -
CDR3 DNA: TGTGCCAGCAGCTTAGCGGGAGGCAAGGCCGGGGAGCTGTTTTTT
CDR3 protein: CASSLAGGKAGELFF

D gene: -
CDR3 length: 13
V gene: TRBV25-1
J gene: TRBJ2-5
clone size: -
CDR3 DNA: TGTGCCAGCAGTGAATATAGTCCCGGACTCCAGTACTTC
CDR3 protein: CASSEYSPGLQYF

D gene: TRBD1
CDR3 length: 13
V gene: TRBV2
J gene: TRBJ2-7
clone size: once
CDR3 DNA: TGTGCCAGCGGTGGGGACAGTTCCTACGAGCAGTACTTC
CDR3 protein: CASGGDSSYEQYF

D gene: TRBD1
CDR3 length: 18
V gene: TRBV14
J gene: TRBJ2-1
clone size: -
CDR3 DNA: TGTGCCAGCAGCCGCCGGGACAGTGTTTCAAGCTCCTACAATGAGCAGTTCTTC
CDR3 protein: CASSRRDSVSSSYNEQFF

D gene: TRBD1
CDR3 length: 13
V gene: TRBV6-4
J gene: TRBJ1-2
clone size: -
CDR3 DNA: TGTGCCAGCAGACGGGACAGGGAAGGTGGCTACACCTTC
CDR3 protein: CASRRDREGGYTF

D gene: TRBD1
CDR3 length: 13
V gene: TRBV2
J gene: TRBJ1-2
clone size: -
CDR3 DNA: TGTGCCAGCAGGGTAGGACAGGGTAATGGCTACACCTTC
CDR3 protein: CASRVGQGNGYTF

D gene: -
CDR3 length: 14
V gene: TRBV5-1
J gene: TRBJ2-1
clone size: -
CDR3 DNA: TGCGCCAGCAGCTTTAGCGGAGCTTACAATGAGCAGTTCTTC
CDR3 protein: CASSFSGAYNEQFF

D gene: TRBD2
CDR3 length: 14
V gene: TRBV19
J gene: TRBJ2-7
clone size: -
CDR3 DNA: TGTGCCAGTAGTAGAGCGGGAGGTACCTACGAGCAGTACTTC
CDR3 protein: CASSRAGGTYEQYF

D gene: -
CDR3 length: 15
V gene: TRBV2
J gene: TRBJ1-4
clone size: -
CDR3 DNA: TGTGCCAGCATTCTGGACAGTGCAACTAATGAAAAACTGTTTTTT
CDR3 protein: CASILDSATNEKLFF

D gene: -
CDR3 length: 13
V gene: TRBV5-1
J gene: TRBJ2-7
clone size: -
CDR3 DNA: TGCGCCAGCAGCAAGCCGGGACAACTGCGGCAGTACTTC
CDR3 protein: CASSKPGQLRQYF

D gene: TRBD1
CDR3 length: 16
V gene: TRBV28
J gene: TRBJ2-2
clone size: -
CDR3 DNA: TGTGCCAGCAGTTTATCGGCAGGGACAGGAACCGGGGAGCTGTTTTTT
CDR3 protein: CASSLSAGTGTGELFF

D gene: TRBD1
CDR3 length: 13
V gene: TRBV2
J gene: TRBJ1-3
clone size: many
CDR3 DNA: TGTGCCAGCAAGGGGACAGTCCTAAACACCATATATTTT
CDR3 protein: CASKGTVLNTIYF

D gene: -
CDR3 length: 14
V gene: TRBV11-2
J gene: TRBJ1-3
clone size: -
CDR3 DNA: TGTGCCAGCAGCTCCCGCCCGGTGGGAAACACCATATATTTT
CDR3 protein: CASSSRPVGNTIYF

D gene: -
CDR3 length: 15
V gene: TRBV28
J gene: TRBJ2-7
clone size: -
CDR3 DNA: TGTGCCAGCACCCTGGGGGCCGATCCAGAAAACGAGCAGTACTTC
CDR3 protein: CASTLGADPENEQYF

D gene: TRBD2
CDR3 length: 13
V gene: TRBV5-4
J gene: TRBJ2-7
clone size: -
CDR3 DNA: TGTGCCAGCAGCTTGGACGCTGTGCTAGCGGGGGACTTC
CDR3 protein: CASSLDAVLAGDF

D gene: TRBD1
CDR3 length: 14
V gene: TRBV27
J gene: TRBJ1-1
clone size: -
CDR3 DNA: TGTGCCAGCAAGAGGGACAGGGGTTGGCCTGAAGCTTTCTTT
CDR3 protein: CASKRDRGWPEAFF

D gene: TRBD1
CDR3 length: 16
V gene: TRBV4-1
J gene: TRBJ1-5
clone size: -
CDR3 DNA: TGCGCCAGCAGCCAAGCTTCTAGGACAGGGAATCAGCCCCAGCATTTT
CDR3 protein: CASSQASRTGNQPQHF

D gene: TRBD1
CDR3 length: 16
V gene: TRBV6-4
J gene: TRBJ2-3
clone size: -
CDR3 DNA: TGTGCCAGCAGTGACTCCGGGACAGGGGCCCCAGATACGCAGTATTTT
CDR3 protein: CASSDSGTGAPDTQYF

D gene: TRBD2
CDR3 length: 13
V gene: TRBV6-5
J gene: TRBJ2-1
clone size: -
CDR3 DNA: TGTGCCACCCGAGCGGGAGGGCCTTATGAGCAGTTCTTC
CDR3 protein: CATRAGGPYEQFF

D gene: -
CDR3 length: 16
V gene: TRBV4-3
J gene: TRBJ2-3
clone size: -
CDR3 DNA: TGCGCCAGCAGCCGGAATCGGGCAGGGGATACAGATACGCAGTATTTT
CDR3 protein: CASSRNRAGDTDTQYF

D gene: TRBD1
CDR3 length: 14
V gene: TRBV7-9
J gene: TRBJ1-1
clone size: -
CDR3 DNA: TGTGCCAGCAGCCAGGGACAGGTCGGCTCTGAAGCTTTCTTT
CDR3 protein: CASSQGQVGSEAFF

D gene: -
CDR3 length: 13
V gene: TRBV5-1
J gene: TRBJ1-3
clone size: many
CDR3 DNA: TGCGCCAGCAGCCCCCCAGGGGGAAACACCATATATTTT
CDR3 protein: CASSPPGGNTIYF

D gene: TRBD1
CDR3 length: 14
V gene: TRBV28
J gene: TRBJ2-3
clone size: -
CDR3 DNA: TGTGCCAGCAGTTTATCAGGGGGCTGGGATACGCAGTATTTT
CDR3 protein: CASSLSGGWDTQYF